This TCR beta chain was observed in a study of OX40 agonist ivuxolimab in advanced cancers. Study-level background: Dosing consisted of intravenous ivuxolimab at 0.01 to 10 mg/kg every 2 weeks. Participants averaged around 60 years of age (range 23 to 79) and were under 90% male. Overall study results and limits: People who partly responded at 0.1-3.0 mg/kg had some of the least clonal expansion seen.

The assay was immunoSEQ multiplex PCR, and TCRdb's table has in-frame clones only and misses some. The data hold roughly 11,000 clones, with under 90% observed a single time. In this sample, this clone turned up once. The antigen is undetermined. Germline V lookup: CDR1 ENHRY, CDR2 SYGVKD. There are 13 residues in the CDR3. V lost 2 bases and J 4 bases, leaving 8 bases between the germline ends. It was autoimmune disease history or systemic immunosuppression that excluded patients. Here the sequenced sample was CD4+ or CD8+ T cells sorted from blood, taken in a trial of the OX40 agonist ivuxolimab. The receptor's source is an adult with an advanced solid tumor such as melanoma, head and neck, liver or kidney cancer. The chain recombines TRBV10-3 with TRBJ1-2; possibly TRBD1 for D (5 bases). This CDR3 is CAISETGTYGYTF. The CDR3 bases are TGTGCCATCAGTGAGACCGGGACCTATGGCTACACCTTC.